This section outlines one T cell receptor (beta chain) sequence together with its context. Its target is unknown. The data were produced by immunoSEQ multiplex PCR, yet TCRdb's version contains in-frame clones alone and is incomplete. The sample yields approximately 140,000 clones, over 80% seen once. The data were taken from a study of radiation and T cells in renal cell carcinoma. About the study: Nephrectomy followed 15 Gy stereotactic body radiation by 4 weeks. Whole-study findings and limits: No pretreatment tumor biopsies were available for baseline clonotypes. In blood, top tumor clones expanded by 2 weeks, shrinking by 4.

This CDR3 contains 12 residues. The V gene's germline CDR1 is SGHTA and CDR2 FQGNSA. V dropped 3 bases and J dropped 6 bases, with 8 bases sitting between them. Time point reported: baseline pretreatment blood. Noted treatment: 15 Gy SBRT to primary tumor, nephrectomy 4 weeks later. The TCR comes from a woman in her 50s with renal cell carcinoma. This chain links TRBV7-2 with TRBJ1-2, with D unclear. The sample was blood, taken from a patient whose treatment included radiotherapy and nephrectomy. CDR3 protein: CASSFSGDGYTF. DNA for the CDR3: TGTGCCAGCAGCTTTAGTGGGGATGGCTACACCTTC.